These T cell receptor beta chains were read from a single sample in a study of blood T cell repertoires in COVID-19. Profiling relied on immunoSEQ multiplex PCR, and the TCRdb table lists in-frame clones only, not all of them. The repertoire consists of just over 300,000 clones, with about 90% occurring once and the leading ten covering approximately 4.3%. The sequenced sample consisted of PBMCs or T cells enriched from blood (not recorded which). The receptor source for this set is a woman between 18 and 30 years old with acute COVID-19. Both conserved end residues are part of each CDR3. The D gene is left open where the match is weak. The size field is filled for only some rows; it gives once, few, many or a size class.

V,size,D,J,DNA,CDR3
TRBV6-5,once,TRBD2,TRBJ2-3,TGTGCCAGCACCCCCGGGGTAGCGGGAGGTACGCAGTATTTT,CASTPGVAGGTQYF
TRBV11-3,NA,TRBD2,TRBJ2-2,TGTGCCAGCAGCCCGGGACTAGCGGTTAACACCGGGGAGCTGTTTTTT,CASSPGLAVNTGELFF
TRBV18,NA,NA,TRBJ1-3,TGTGCCAGCTCACAGGGGGTTGCTGGAAACACCATATATTTT,CASSQGVAGNTIYF
TRBV19,few,TRBD1,TRBJ1-3,TGTGCCAGTAGCGACAGGGCGGCTGGAAACACCATATATTTT,CASSDRAAGNTIYF
TRBV5-1,NA,NA,TRBJ1-5,TGCGCCAGCAGCTTGGGGGAGGGGAGCCAGCCCCAGCATTTT,CASSLGEGSQPQHF
TRBV28,NA,NA,TRBJ2-7,TGTGCCAGCAGTTTGACGGGGTACGAGCAGTACTTC,CASSLTGYEQYF
TRBV27,NA,TRBD2,TRBJ2-5,TGTGCCAGCGGGCGGACTAGCGTGAGGGGCGGGGAGACCCAGTACTTC,CASGRTSVRGGETQYF
TRBV18,once,TRBD1,TRBJ1-1,TGTGCCAGCTCGCGACAGGGAGTCGGGCCACAAGGGACTGAAGCTTTCTTT,CASSRQGVGPQGTEAFF
TRBV7-9,NA,NA,TRBJ1-6,TGTGCCAGCAGCCCCGGGGAGAGGAATAATTCACCCCTCCACTTT,CASSPGERNNSPLHF
TRBV2,few,TRBD2,TRBJ2-1,TGTGCCAGCAGTGAAAGGCTAGCGGGAGTCACGGAGCAGTTCTTC,CASSERLAGVTEQFF
TRBV19,few,NA,TRBJ1-5,TGTGCCAGTAGTATTACAGGGTCCGGCAATCAGCCCCAGCATTTT,CASSITGSGNQPQHF
TRBV28,NA,TRBD1,TRBJ2-3,TGTGCCAGCAGCCCCCGGGACAGGGGGCGTACGCAGTATTTT,CASSPRDRGRTQYF
TRBV7-2,few,NA,TRBJ1-2,TGTGCCAGCAGCTTGGCAGGGGAGAAGGGCTACACCTTC,CASSLAGEKGYTF
TRBV5-1,NA,TRBD2,TRBJ2-1,TGCGCCAGCAGCGGGCGGGGGGACTTCTACAATGAGCAGTTCTTC,CASSGRGDFYNEQFF
TRBV12-5,NA,NA,TRBJ2-2,TGTGCTAGTGGTGGCGGGACAGCTTATCCCGGGGAGCTGTTTTTT,CASGGGTAYPGELFF
TRBV6-1,once,TRBD2,TRBJ2-2,TGTGCCAGCAGTGAAATCCAGCGGGAGGCCGGGGAGCTGTTTTTT,CASSEIQREAGELFF
TRBV23-1,NA,TRBD1,TRBJ2-1,TGCGCCAGCAGTCAATCGCCCCCAGGGGGTTCCGATGAGCAGTTCTTC,CASSQSPPGGSDEQFF
TRBV28,NA,NA,TRBJ1-1,TGTGCCAGCAGTCCAACAGGATTGGCTTTCTTT,CASSPTGLAFF
TRBV28,NA,NA,TRBJ2-7,TGTGCCAGCAGTTTACAGGGGATCTACGAGCAGTACTTC,CASSLQGIYEQYF
TRBV28,NA,NA,TRBJ2-7,TGTGCCAGCAGTGTACGGGAGCTGGACGAGCAGTACTTC,CASSVRELDEQYF
TRBV9,NA,TRBD1,TRBJ2-7,TGTGCCAGCAGCGAGGGGTGGGACAGGGATTCCTACGAGCAGTACTTC,CASSEGWDRDSYEQYF
TRBV5-1,once,NA,TRBJ2-2,TGCGCCAGCAGCTTACGACAGAGAAGTTTAACCGGGGAGCTGTTTTTT,CASSLRQRSLTGELFF
TRBV11-2,few,TRBD2,TRBJ2-2,TGTGCCAGCAGCCCAGGGGCGGGACTAGCGGGACGGACCGGGGAGCTGTTTTTT,CASSPGAGLAGRTGELFF
TRBV11-3,NA,TRBD1,TRBJ2-3,TGTGCCAGCAGCTCACAGGGGGAAGGGGCAGATACGCAGTATTTT,CASSSQGEGADTQYF
TRBV6-5,NA,NA,TRBJ2-1,TGTGCCAGCAGCTCAGGGTTAGACGGGTACAATGAGCAGTTCTTC,CASSSGLDGYNEQFF
TRBV19,NA,NA,TRBJ2-1,TGTGCCAGTACCCCCGGGTTTAGCTCCTACAATGAGCAGTTCTTC,CASTPGFSSYNEQFF
TRBV5-6,few,TRBD1,TRBJ1-1,TGTGCCAGCAGCCGCCGACCGGGACAGGGGACTGAAGCTTTCTTT,CASSRRPGQGTEAFF
TRBV5-1,NA,TRBD1,TRBJ1-1,TGCGCCAGCAGCTTGGAGTTCGGCAGGGGGGAAACTGAAGCTTTCTTT,CASSLEFGRGETEAFF
TRBV7-2,NA,NA,TRBJ1-5,TGTGCCAGCAGCTTAGACGGGTTGAGCAATCAGCCCCAGCATTTT,CASSLDGLSNQPQHF
TRBV2,NA,TRBD1,TRBJ1-2,TGTGCCAGCAGTGAAGCCGCGGGACAGATTCATGGCTACACCTTC,CASSEAAGQIHGYTF
TRBV7-3,NA,TRBD2,TRBJ2-1,TGTGCCAGCAGCTTGACTAGCGGGGGGAACAATGAGCAGTTCTTC,CASSLTSGGNNEQFF
TRBV30,NA,NA,TRBJ1-3,TGTGCCTGGGATCTATCTGGAAACACCATATATTTT,CAWDLSGNTIYF
TRBV27,NA,TRBD1,TRBJ1-1,TGTGCCAGTTCCCACCGGGGACAGCCCTTCGATGAAGCTTTCTTT,CASSHRGQPFDEAFF
TRBV2,NA,TRBD1,TRBJ1-5,TGTGCCAGCAGTGCGAGGGCAGGGGGTCAGCCCCAGCATTTT,CASSARAGGQPQHF
TRBV4-1,NA,TRBD1,TRBJ1-2,TGCGCCAGCAGCGACCGGGACAGGGTTGTGGTAGGCTATGGCTACACCTTC,CASSDRDRVVVGYGYTF